The 32 T cell receptor beta chains in this list originate from one sample, sequenced in a study of post-analysis software for immune sequencing data. Notes on the study in general: Patients carried a handful of TRBV segments more frequently than controls did, and TRBV5-6, TRBV5-1 and TRBV20-1 were among them.

TCR beta cDNA libraries had unique molecular identifiers. In TCRdb, the PCR reads were re-called with MiXCR into one record per CDR3 protein. The top ten clones hold around 0.6% of a sample with about 760,000 distinct CDR3 sequences, less than 35% of them seen once. These receptors' antigens are unknown. The source material was blood. Receptor source: a girl aged 5-17 years with multiple sclerosis.

Here the CDR3 reads CATSRDRDYGYTF. CDR3 DNA sequence: TGTGCCACCAGCAGGGACAGGGACTATGGCTACACCTTC. The chain couples TRBV15 to TRBJ1-2, with 8 bases lining up with TRBD1. The CDR3 is made up of 13 amino acids. In germline, CDR1 is LNHNV, CDR2 YYDKDF (reference sequence). Unmatched junction bases numbered 0, after V lost 3 bases and J lost 3 bases. The variable domain in full, with the rest retrieved from reference TRBV15 and TRBJ1-2, is DAMVIQNPRYQVTQFGKPVTLSCSQTLNHNVMYWYQQKSSQAPKLLFHYYDKDFNNEADTPDNFQSRRPNTSFCFLDIRSPGLGDTAMYLCATSRDRDYGYTFGSGTRLTVV.

This sequence joins TRBV7-9 and TRBJ2-7; 10 nucleotides match TRBD2. The last part of the DNA fits TRBJ2-5 better; the J call may be wrong. This CDR3 is 15 amino acids long. Looked up from germline, CDR1 is SEHNR and CDR2 is FQNEAQ (reference sequence). Written as DNA, the CDR3 is TGTGCCAACCTTTGGAGCGGGAGGGCCGAGGAGACCCAGTACTTC. Protein: CANLWSGRAEETQYF.

This chain uses TRBV29-1 with TRBJ1-3, with D unclear. The length of the CDR3 is 13 residues. V lost 6 bases to trimming and J lost 0 bases, with 9 bases between them. Germline V gene sequence: CDR1 SQVTM, CDR2 ANQGSEA. CDR3 sequence (DNA): TGCAGCGTATTATCGGGCTCTGGAAACACCATATATTTT. Its translation: CSVLSGSGNTIYF. Full variable domain (outside the CDR3, taken from reference TRBV29-1 and TRBJ1-3): SAVISQKPSRDICQRGTSLTIQCQVDSQVTMMFWYRQQPGQSLTLIATANQGSEATYESGFVIDKFPISRPNLTFSTLTVSNMSPEDSSIYLCSVLSGSGNTIYFGEGSWLTVV.

This clonotype was counted only a few times. V gene TRBV15 combines with J gene TRBJ1-3; TRBD1 is a possible D gene (5 bases). Germline values: CDR1 LNHNV, CDR2 YYDKDF (reference sequence). Trimming removed 6 bases at V and 2 bases at J, with 11 bases between. The CDR3 consists of 14 residues. CDR3 DNA: TGTGCCACCAGAGAAGGGACGGCTGGAAACACCATATATTTT. Its protein is CATREGTAGNTIYF. Full variable domain (rest looked up from reference TRBV15 and TRBJ1-3): DAMVIQNPRYQVTQFGKPVTLSCSQTLNHNVMYWYQQKSSQAPKLLFHYYDKDFNNEADTPDNFQSRRPNTSFCFLDIRSPGLGDTAMYLCATREGTAGNTIYFGEGSWLTVV.

The chain combines TRBV4-3 with TRBJ1-5; maybe TRBD1 (6 bases). This CDR3 region has 16 residues. CDR1 LGHNA and CDR2 YSLEER come from the germline V gene. Deletions cut 1 base from V and 5 bases from J, with 15 bases between. For the CDR3, the DNA is TGCGCCAGCAGCCAAGGATTTTCAGGGGCAGATCAGCCCCAGCATTTT. The encoded protein is CASSQGFSGADQPQHF.

This clonotype has a handful of counts. The chain is built from TRBV20-1 and TRBJ1-2; D unresolved. The CDR3 is made up of 11 amino acids. Germline assignment: CDR1 DFQATT and CDR2 SNEGSKA (reference sequence). V lost 5 bases and J 8 bases, leaving 12 bases between the germline ends. As DNA, the CDR3 is TGCAGTGCTGGCCCGAATGGAGGCTACACCTTC. Its translation: CSAGPNGGYTF.

The V gene is TRBV9, the J gene TRBJ2-5, with D perhaps TRBD1 or TRBD2 (5 bases each). Trimming removed 0 bases from V and 11 bases from J, with 17 bases in between. From germline, CDR1 is SGDLS and CDR2 YYNGEE. There are 14 residues in the CDR3. This chain's CDR3 is CASSVDGGSDEQYF. The DNA for the CDR3 is TGTGCCAGCAGCGTAGATGGGGGATCGGATGAGCAGTACTTC.

The rearrangement links TRBV10-3 to TRBJ2-3, with D possibly being TRBD2 (6 bases). The CDR3 has 14 residues. Germline-derived CDR1 and CDR2 are ENHRY and SYGVKD. V was cut by 6 bases and J by 2 bases, with 12 bases left in between. DNA for the CDR3: TGTGCCATCAGGCCGGACTATCCCACAGATACGCAGTATTTT. It is translated as CAIRPDYPTDTQYF.

Only a few counts were recorded for this clonotype. For the CDR3, the DNA is TGTGCCATCAGAGGGCGGGAGGCCAATGAGCAGTTCTTC. Encoded protein: CAIRGREANEQFF. V is TRBV10-3 and J is TRBJ2-1; 8 bases align to TRBD2. Unmatched junction bases numbered 4, after V lost 6 bases and J lost 6 bases. Germline CDR1 and CDR2: ENHRY and SYGVKD. The CDR3 is made up of 13 amino acids.

The chain couples TRBV2 to TRBJ1-4, with D tentatively TRBD1 (5 bases). Germline V gene data show CDR1 as SNHLY and CDR2 as FYNNEI. The CDR3 covers 14 residues. Trimming removed 7 bases at V and 3 bases at J, with 12 bases between. As DNA, the CDR3 is TGTGCCAGCACCGGTGCCAGGGCTAATGAAAAACTGTTTTTT. Translation gives CASTGARANEKLFF.

This clonotype came up many times. The genes are TRBV20-1 and TRBJ2-5; 7 bases match TRBD2. Germline values: CDR1 DFQATT, CDR2 SNEGSKA (reference sequence). The V gene end was trimmed by 0 bases and the J gene end by 5 bases; junction bases not matched to a gene: 9. The CDR3 totals 15 residues. This CDR3 is CSARDGTKTDETQYF. The CDR3 coding sequence is TGCAGTGCTAGAGATGGGACTAAGACCGACGAGACCCAGTACTTC.

This chain uses TRBV20-1 with TRBJ2-1, with D tentatively TRBD1 (5 bases). Looked up from germline, CDR1 is DFQATT and CDR2 is SNEGSKA (reference sequence). Between the trimmed V and J ends, which lost 6 bases and 12 bases, there was a span of 15 bases. This CDR3 spans 11 amino acids. DNA of the CDR3: TGCAGTGCGCCAGATCAGGGCTGGCAGTTCTTC. This translates into CSAPDQGWQFF.

The rearrangement uses TRBV6-5 and TRBJ2-5; D is perhaps TRBD2 (6 bases). The CDR3 length is 13 residues. V was cut by 6 bases and J by 5 bases, with 13 bases left in between. From germline, CDR1 is MNHEY and CDR2 SVGAGI. The CDR3 spells CASRFGRLETQYF. DNA of the CDR3: TGTGCCAGCAGATTCGGGAGATTGGAGACCCAGTACTTC.

V is TRBV7-2 and J is TRBJ2-5; 10 positions match TRBD2. Trimming took 5 bases from V and 5 from J; bases not matched to a gene: 11. The germline V gene has CDR1 SGHTA and CDR2 FQGNSA. The CDR3 has 16 residues. The CDR3 region is CASSLSGTSEVETQYF. The CDR3 coding sequence is TGTGCCAGCAGCCTTTCCGGGACTAGCGAGGTTGAGACCCAGTACTTC.

The chain combines TRBV18 with TRBJ2-1; 9 bases align to TRBD2. V shed 6 bases, J shed 1 base, and the junction held 10 bases outside the gene matches. The length of the CDR3 is 17 residues. CDR1 and CDR2 (germline): KGHSH, LQKENI. CDR3 in DNA: TGTGCCAGCTCTGACCGTGGGGCGGGAGGGTCCTACAATGAGCAGTTCTTC. Protein: CASSDRGAGGSYNEQFF.

The rearrangement joins TRBV2 to TRBJ2-5; either TRBD1 or TRBD2 may supply D (5 bases each). V lost 1 base and J 5 bases, leaving 14 bases between the germline ends. The CDR3 contains 15 residues. The germline V gene encodes CDR1 SNHLY and CDR2 FYNNEI. CDR3 sequence: CASSEDLGGVETQYF. In DNA, the CDR3 is TGTGCCAGCAGTGAAGACCTTGGGGGAGTGGAGACCCAGTACTTC.

With respect to this clonotype: A single base separates this from a much larger clone, so it may be a read error. The chain employs TRBV20-1 and TRBJ2-5; TRBD1 might be the D (6 bases). The CDR3 covers 15 residues. With 5 bases removed from V and 1 base from J, the gap between germline ends came to 17 bases. CDR1 and CDR2 from the germline V gene are DFQATT and SNEGSKA (reference sequence). The CDR3 region is CSADILDRVQETQYF. CDR3 sequence (DNA): TGCAGTGCTGACATCCTGGACAGAGTCCAAGAGACCCAGTACTTC.

The V gene is TRBV3-1, the J gene TRBJ2-5; D not resolved. Germline CDR1 LGHDT, CDR2 YNNKEL (reference sequence). Trimming shortened V by 4 bases and J by 0 bases, and 12 bases separated the two germline ends. This CDR3 contains 15 residues. The CDR3 protein is CASSLCGGNQETQYF. The CDR3 DNA reads as TGTGCCAGCAGCCTATGCGGCGGCAACCAAGAGACCCAGTACTTC.

Notes on this clonotype: Compared with germline, one end of the junction differs, possibly owing to a read error. The chain employs TRBV7-2 and TRBJ2-7; 12 bases are shared with TRBD2. CDR3 length: 15 amino acids. CDR1 SGHTA and CDR2 FQGNSA come from the germline V gene. The CDR3 is CASSLAGGFADEQYF. The DNA for the CDR3 is TGTGCCAGCAGCCTAGCGGGAGGGTTCGCCGACGAGCAGTACTTC.

This chain links TRBV5-1 with TRBJ2-1; 9 bases are a match to TRBD2. The CDR3 is 16 residues long. With V trimmed by 1 base and J by 1 base, 3 bases remained unmatched. Germline lookup yields CDR1 SGHRS and CDR2 YFSETQ. As DNA, the CDR3 is TGCGCCAGCAGCTTGAGGCGGGGGGGGTCCTACAATGAGCAGTTCTTC. It encodes CASSLRRGGSYNEQFF.

About this clonotype: A much larger clone differs by one base, so this may be a read error. The V and J genes are TRBV7-2 and TRBJ2-3; D is possibly TRBD1 (5 bases). With 8 bases removed from V and 0 bases from J, the gap between germline ends came to 21 bases. Germline assignment: CDR1 SGHTA and CDR2 FQGNSA. The CDR3 consists of 17 residues. The CDR3 spells CASRHGWGGTSTDTQYF. As DNA, the CDR3 is TGTGCCAGCCGCCATGGGTGGGGCGGTACTAGCACAGATACGCAGTATTTT. Full variable domain (rest looked up from reference TRBV7-2 and TRBJ2-3): GAGVSQSPSNKVTEKGKDVELRCDPISGHTALYWYRQSLGQGLEFLIYFQGNSAPDKSGLPSDRFSAERTGGSVSTLTIQRTQQEDSAVYLCASRHGWGGTSTDTQYFGPGTRLTVL.

The rearrangement links TRBV7-2 to TRBJ2-5; TRBD2 might be the D (6 bases). The CDR3 spans 16 residues. Germline assignment: CDR1 SGHTA and CDR2 FQGNSA. Trimming removed 2 bases at V and 5 bases at J, with 18 bases between. CDR3 loop: CASSLWAPGVGETQYF. The CDR3, as DNA: TGTGCCAGCAGCTTATGGGCCCCGGGGGTGGGCGAGACCCAGTACTTC.

The chain links TRBV7-9 to TRBJ1-2; TRBD1 is a possible D gene (5 bases). Trimming took off 5 bases at V and 8 bases at J, with 15 bases between the two ends. Germline CDR1 reads SEHNR; CDR2 reads FQNEAQ (reference sequence). The CDR3 covers 13 residues. CDR3 sequence: CASSPPQGIGYTF. In DNA form, the CDR3 reads TGTGCCAGCAGCCCACCGCAGGGAATCGGCTACACCTTC.

This clonotype was seen more than once but under ten times. The chain employs TRBV7-9 and TRBJ2-7, with 7 bases aligning to TRBD1. Trimming took 4 bases from V and 3 from J; bases not matched to a gene: 9. Germline lookup yields CDR1 SEHNR and CDR2 FQNEAQ (reference sequence). The CDR3 contains 15 residues. The CDR3: CASSSMWGQIYEQYF. CDR3 DNA: TGTGCCAGCAGCTCGATGTGGGGACAGATCTACGAGCAGTACTTC.

V usage is TRBV6-5 and J usage is TRBJ1-2; D call uncertain. The CDR3 sequence is 14 residues long. V lost 4 bases to trimming and J lost 8 bases, with 17 bases between them. From germline, CDR1 is MNHEY and CDR2 SVGAGI. Written as DNA, the CDR3 is TGTGCCAGCAGTTCCCCCCATAAAAACTCGGGCTACACCTTC. Its translation: CASSSPHKNSGYTF.

This clonotype was seen more than once but under ten times. DNA for the CDR3: TGCGCCAGCAGCCCGCGGGCGGCCTATGGCTACACCTTC. Protein: CASSPRAAYGYTF. The chain carries TRBV5-1 and TRBJ1-2; D unresolved. This CDR3 has 13 amino acids. Germline V CDR1 and CDR2: SGHRS, YFSETQ. Trimming removed 4 bases from V and 4 bases from J, with 11 bases in between.

The rearrangement links TRBV7-9 to TRBJ1-6; perhaps TRBD1 as D (5 bases). Trimming shortened V by 8 bases and J by 5 bases, and 10 bases separated the two germline ends. The germline CDR1 and CDR2 sequences are SEHNR and FQNEAQ (reference sequence). The CDR3 runs 13 residues. This chain's CDR3 is CASLGQDNSPLHF. The CDR3 DNA is TGTGCCAGCCTGGGGCAGGATAATTCACCCCTCCACTTT.

The chain carries TRBV18 and TRBJ2-5, with D perhaps TRBD1 (6 bases). The CDR3 spans 16 residues. Trimming took off 3 bases at V and 1 base at J, with 15 bases between the two ends. The germline V gene has CDR1 KGHSH and CDR2 LQKENI. DNA of the CDR3: TGTGCCAGCTCACCCGGCAGGGACACATTCCAAGAGACCCAGTACTTC. Amino acid sequence: CASSPGRDTFQETQYF.

Only a few counts were recorded for this clonotype. This sequence joins TRBV20-1 and TRBJ2-3, with 14 bases matching TRBD2. The CDR3 loop spans 15 amino acids. From germline, CDR1 is DFQATT and CDR2 SNEGSKA (reference sequence). The CDR3 DNA reads TGCAGGGTCAGAAAGACTAGCGGGGGGGCAGATACGCAGTATTTT. Encoded protein: CRVRKTSGGADTQYF.

This clonotype showed up many times. The genes are TRBV29-1 and TRBJ2-7; 11 bases line up with TRBD1. Trimming took 5 bases from V and 6 from J; bases not matched to a gene: 6. Germline V gene lookup returns CDR1 SQVTM and CDR2 ANQGSEA. There are 13 residues in the CDR3. CDR3 nucleotide sequence: TGCAGCGTTCGCGGGACAGGGGGTGGCGAGCAGTACTTC. This codes for CSVRGTGGGEQYF.

The chain links TRBV6-5 to TRBJ1-6; 8 nucleotides match TRBD1. There are 14 residues in the CDR3. V gave up 6 bases and J gave up 11 bases; unmatched junction bases: 9. Germline V gene data show CDR1 as MNHEY and CDR2 as SVGAGI. The CDR3 coding sequence is TGTGCCAGCAGCCGTGACAGGGGAAATCCACCCCTCCACTTT. This translates into CASSRDRGNPPLHF.

The CDR3 region is CASSFGGQSNQPQHF. The CDR3, as DNA: TGTGCCAGCAGTTTTGGGGGTCAGTCCAATCAGCCCCAGCATTTT. The V call is TRBV6-1, the J call TRBJ1-5; D is possibly TRBD1 (5 bases). Looked up from germline, CDR1 is MNHNS and CDR2 is SASEGT. V lost 5 bases and J 3 bases, leaving 14 bases between the germline ends. The CDR3 consists of 15 residues.